The 12 T cell receptor beta chains given below trace back to one sample, sequenced in a study of control samples from healthy donors and cancer patients (TCRdb year 2020). Library preparation employed the immunoSEQ multiplex PCR assay. Held by TCRdb, this immuneACCESS table contains in-frame sequences only and omits some clones. Under half of the omission traces to an unresolved V gene where checked; the cause of the rest is unknown. The sample table lists some 71,000 clones, around 87% of them with a count of one. The ten largest clonotypes hold about 2.2% of the sample. Sequenced material: PBMCs. The receptors originated from a woman aged 45 to 65 with head and neck cancer.

The gene calls are TRBV21-1 and TRBJ1-2. TRBV21-1 is termed a pseudogene. This CDR3 comprises 12 residues. CDR3 region: CASSKVKGGYTF. The DNA of the CDR3 is TGTGCCAGCAGCAAAGTAAAGGGTGGCTACACCTTC.

This chain connects TRBV15 to TRBJ1-1, with TRBD1 matching 7 bases. Trimming cost V 9 bases and J 4 bases; bases outside gene matches: 11. CDR3 size: 14 residues. Germline CDR1 is LNHNV and CDR2 is YYDKDF (reference sequence). CDR3 sequence: CATTRGGWGTEAFF. In nucleotides, the CDR3 is TGTGCCACGACCAGGGGGGGTTGGGGCACTGAAGCTTTCTTT.

The chain combines TRBV7-9 with TRBJ2-3; no reliable D call. The CDR3 runs 17 residues. With 7 bases removed from V and 5 bases from J, the gap between germline ends came to 25 bases. Germline CDR1 and CDR2: SEHNR and FQNEAQ (reference sequence). CDR3 sequence (DNA): TGTGCCAGCACTTGGGGTATTAGCCCTAATACAAGAGATACGCAGTATTTT. Translation gives CASTWGISPNTRDTQYF.

This chain links TRBV5-1 with TRBJ2-1, with D possibly matching TRBD2 (5 bases). Germline lookup yields CDR1 SGHRS and CDR2 YFSETQ. The V end lost 2 bases, the J end lost 5 bases, and 11 bases lay between the germline ends. The CDR3 is made up of 14 amino acids. As DNA, the CDR3 is TGCGCCAGCAGCTTCTCTACTAGTAACAATGAGCAGTTCTTC. It yields the protein CASSFSTSNNEQFF.

The rearrangement joins TRBV6-5 to TRBJ2-7; D might be TRBD1 (6 bases). The CDR3 length is 13 residues. The germline gives CDR1 MNHEY, CDR2 SVGAGI. The V gene lost 8 bases and the J gene lost 1 base, with 12 bases spanning the gap. This chain's CDR3 is CASLAGTSYEQYF. The CDR3 DNA reads TGTGCCAGCCTGGCAGGGACATCCTACGAGCAGTACTTC.

This clone was detected once. This chain links TRBV5-1 with TRBJ1-6; a weak D match, TRBD1 (5 bases). Germline V gene lookup returns CDR1 SGHRS and CDR2 YFSETQ. The CDR3 is made up of 19 amino acids. V gave up 0 bases and J gave up 7 bases, with 23 bases separating them. CDR3 coding DNA: TGCGCCAGCAGCTTGGGTGGGACGAGGACCGACAGCCCAAATTCACCCCTCCACTTT. Amino acids: CASSLGGTRTDSPNSPLHF. The entire variable domain, with the rest obtained from reference TRBV5-1 and TRBJ1-6, is as follows: KAGVTQTPRYLIKTRGQQVTLSCSPISGHRSVSWYQQTPGQGLQFLFEYFSETQRNKGNFPGRFSGRQFSNSRSEMNVSTLELGDSALYLCASSLGGTRTDSPNSPLHFGNGTRLTVT.

The chain employs TRBV12-3 or TRBV12-4 and TRBJ1-2, with D unresolved. The V end lost 2 bases, the J end lost 8 bases, and 12 bases lay between the germline ends. This CDR3 spans 13 amino acids. The CDR3 here is CASSLRELGGYTF. CDR3 sequence (DNA): TGTGCCAGCAGTTTAAGGGAACTAGGGGGCTACACCTTC.

V gene TRBV27 combines with J gene TRBJ2-5; TRBD2 matches at 11 bases. The CDR3 is 16 amino acids. V dropped 6 bases and J dropped 2; count of bases not matched to a gene: 8. The germline CDR1 and CDR2 sequences are MNHEY and SMNVEV (reference sequence). In DNA form, the CDR3 reads TGTGCCAGCAGGGGGCTAGCGGGGGGTATTCAAGAGACCCAGTACTTC. This gives the protein CASRGLAGGIQETQYF.

This clone has only one observation. The V and J genes are TRBV15 and TRBJ1-5, with D hard to call. The CDR3 is 15 residues long. V lost 0 bases and J lost 4, with 10 bases in between. Per germline, CDR1 LNHNV and CDR2 YYDKDF (reference sequence). CDR3 region: CATSRDRNRNQPQHF. The CDR3 DNA is TGTGCCACCAGCAGAGATCGGAACAGAAATCAGCCCCAGCATTTT. Combining the CDR3 with reference TRBV15 and TRBJ1-5 gives the whole variable domain DAMVIQNPRYQVTQFGKPVTLSCSQTLNHNVMYWYQQKSSQAPKLLFHYYDKDFNNEADTPDNFQSRRPNTSFCFLDIRSPGLGDTAMYLCATSRDRNRNQPQHFGDGTRLSIL.

The J gene is TRBJ2-5, the V gene TRBV6-5; maybe TRBD1 (5 bases). V was cut by 6 bases and J by 1 base, with 15 bases left in between. The CDR3 has 15 amino acids. Germline V gene lookup returns CDR1 MNHEY and CDR2 SVGAGI. This chain's CDR3 is CASRALGAPQETQYF. In DNA, the CDR3 is TGTGCCAGCAGGGCCCTTGGGGCACCCCAAGAGACCCAGTACTTC.

A few counts support this clone. V usage is TRBV6-6 and J usage is TRBJ1-6; no definite D call. The germline V gene encodes CDR1 MNHNY and CDR2 SVGAGI (reference sequence). V lost 6 bases and J lost 6, with 9 bases in between. CDR3 size: 13 residues. In nucleotides, the CDR3 is TGTGCCAGCAGGCCAACCCCTAATTCACCCCTCCACTTT. Translated: CASRPTPNSPLHF.

To note about this clone: The sample holds other DNA sequences that translate to the same CDR3. This chain connects TRBV5-5 to TRBJ2-5; 9 bases line up with TRBD1. Unmatched junction bases numbered 6, after V lost 4 bases and J lost 5 bases. The V gene's germline CDR1 is SGHKS and CDR2 YYEKEE (reference sequence). The CDR3 totals 14 residues. In DNA form, the CDR3 reads TGTGCCAGCAGCCCGGGACAGGGTGGGGAGACCCAGTACTTC. Translation: CASSPGQGGETQYF.